One sample yielded the 30 T cell receptor beta chains listed below, sequenced in a study of blood T cell repertoires in COVID-19. TCRdb's table, derived via immunoSEQ multiplex PCR, lists solely in-frame clones and lacks some. Among about 89,000 clones listed, around 93% were seen once. Specimen: peripheral blood. Receptors were obtained from a human donor with active COVID-19. The donor label of this sample is uncertain.

This clone was observed a handful of times. V and J are TRBV9 and TRBJ2-3, with D perhaps TRBD2 (7 bases). The V gene's germline CDR1 is SGDLS and CDR2 YYNGEE. The germline V and J ends were trimmed by 0 bases and 2 bases, with 16 bases remaining between them. The CDR3 covers 17 residues. The CDR3 DNA is TGTGCCAGCAGCGTAGAAGTCGGGGGGCCTTACACAGATACGCAGTATTTT. Encoded protein: CASSVEVGGPYTDTQYF.

This sequence joins TRBV5-1 and TRBJ2-5; TRBD1 aligns across 8 bases. V gave up 5 bases and J gave up 1 base; unmatched junction bases: 7. The CDR3 covers 15 residues. Germline V gives CDR1 SGHRS, CDR2 YFSETQ. The CDR3 reads CASRGSGGLQETQYF. The CDR3 DNA reads TGCGCCAGCAGGGGGTCAGGGGGCCTCCAAGAGACCCAGTACTTC.

The V and J genes are TRBV28 and TRBJ2-7; D may be TRBD2 (6 bases). The CDR3 is 14 residues long. Between the trimmed V and J ends, which lost 5 bases and 2 bases, there was a span of 13 bases. Germline V gives CDR1 MDHEN, CDR2 SYDVKM. This CDR3 reads CASSPSGDPYEQYF. The CDR3 nucleotides read TGTGCCAGCAGTCCCTCGGGGGACCCCTACGAGCAGTACTTC.

This sequence joins TRBV9 and TRBJ2-3; TRBD2 matches at 16 bases. Germline CDR1 SGDLS, CDR2 YYNGEE. This CDR3 region has 18 residues. The junction had 5 bases not matched to a gene; V was cut back by 3 bases and J by 1 base. CDR3 DNA: TGTGCCAGCAGCGCGGGACTAGCGGGGGGGCTGGGCACAGATACGCAGTATTTT. It yields the protein CASSAGLAGGLGTDTQYF.

CDR3 sequence (DNA): TGTGCCAGCAGCCAAGCGGGTGCGGGGTTTGAAGCTTTCTTT. This gives the protein CASSQAGAGFEAFF. The chain uses TRBV4-2 and TRBJ1-1, with D unresolved. The germline gives CDR1 LGHNA, CDR2 YNFKEQ. V dropped 1 base and J dropped 7 bases, with 13 bases sitting between them. This CDR3 has 14 residues.

The chain joins TRBV4-3 to TRBJ1-6, with TRBD1 matching over 8 bases. The J segment lost 7 bases and the V segment lost 2 bases, leaving 1 base of the junction unmatched. The CDR3 totals 14 residues. CDR1 is LGHNA, CDR2 YSLEER, per germline. The CDR3 DNA reads as TGCGCCAGCAGCCAAACAGGGGGAAATTCACCCCTCCACTTT. Its translation is CASSQTGGNSPLHF.

The rearrangement joins TRBV7-9 to TRBJ2-3; 10 positions match TRBD2. The ends lost 3 bases at V and 2 bases at J; junction bases unmatched: 2. Looked up from germline, CDR1 is SEHNR and CDR2 is FQNEAQ (reference sequence). CDR3 length: 15 amino acids. The chain's CDR3 is CASSLLAGDTDTQYF. The CDR3, as DNA: TGTGCCAGCAGCTTGCTAGCGGGGGACACAGATACGCAGTATTTT.

The chain combines TRBV19 with TRBJ2-1; 9 bases are a match to TRBD2. This CDR3 spans 16 amino acids. The V gene's germline CDR1 is LNHDA and CDR2 SQIVND (reference sequence). J gave up 4 bases and V 2 bases, and 6 bases lay outside the gene matches. CDR3 bases: TGTGCCAGTAGTATAAGGGCGGGGGGGCAGTACAATGAGCAGTTCTTC. Protein: CASSIRAGGQYNEQFF.

The rearrangement links TRBV5-1 to TRBJ2-2; TRBD1 agrees at 7 bases. CDR1 SGHRS and CDR2 YFSETQ come from the germline V gene. The CDR3 runs to 15 residues. Trimming took 7 bases from V and 2 from J; bases not matched to a gene: 8. CDR3 DNA: TGCGCCAGCCAACCGGACAGGACTAACACCGGGGAGCTGTTTTTT. Protein product: CASQPDRTNTGELFF.

V is TRBV2 and J is TRBJ2-1; TRBD1 agrees at 8 bases. The V gene end was trimmed by 6 bases and the J gene end by 5 bases; junction bases not matched to a gene: 9. Germline loops: CDR1 SNHLY, CDR2 FYNNEI. The CDR3 length is 15 residues. The CDR3 DNA is TGTGCCAGCAGCTCGACAGGGGCGATTGACAATGAGCAGTTCTTC. Translated, it gives CASSSTGAIDNEQFF.

The CDR3: CASPHLAGGTTEAFF. DNA for the CDR3: TGTGCCAGCCCCCATTTAGCGGGGGGGACGACTGAAGCTTTCTTT. The rearrangement uses TRBV6-5 and TRBJ1-1, with D maybe TRBD1 (5 bases). V was pared by 8 bases and J by 5 bases, with 21 bases between. Germline assignment: CDR1 MNHEY and CDR2 SVGAGI. The CDR3 has 15 residues.

The chain joins TRBV5-1 to TRBJ2-7; 7 bases map to TRBD2. The CDR3 covers 13 residues. V trimming: 2 bases; J trimming: 4 bases; junction bases outside the gene matches: 3. Germline CDR1 reads SGHRS; CDR2 reads YFSETQ. The CDR3 nucleotides are TGCGCCAGCAGCTTCGGGGGGACTTACGAGCAGTACTTC. It specifies CASSFGGTYEQYF.

This chain connects TRBV19 to TRBJ1-1; 9 bases line up with TRBD1. The CDR3 has 16 amino acids. The V gene's germline CDR1 is LNHDA and CDR2 SQIVND (reference sequence). Trimming removed 3 bases from V and 3 bases from J; junction bases left unmatched: 8. The CDR3 loop reads CASSIGQGLSHTEAFF. The CDR3 bases are TGTGCCAGTAGTATCGGACAGGGGTTAAGTCACACTGAAGCTTTCTTT.

The CDR3: CASSELEGALPTTLHF. The CDR3 DNA reads as TGTGCCAGCAGTGAATTAGAGGGGGCCCTCCCCACAACCCTCCACTTT. The chain recombines TRBV6-1 with TRBJ1-6; 7 nucleotides agree with TRBD1. This CDR3 contains 16 residues. V shed 2 bases and J 14 bases; nucleotides not matched to a gene: 15. Germline CDR1 reads MNHNS; CDR2 reads SASEGT.

The chain carries TRBV3-1 (or the pseudogene TRBV3-2) and TRBJ1-5, with D hard to call. CDR1 and CDR2 from the germline V gene are LGHDT and YNNKEL (reference sequence). The CDR3 spans 16 residues. Trimming removed 0 bases at V and 6 bases at J, with 15 bases between. CDR3 protein: CASSQDPWQRGQPQHF. As DNA, the CDR3 is TGTGCCAGCAGCCAAGATCCGTGGCAGCGGGGTCAGCCCCAGCATTTT.

The chain employs TRBV3-1 (or the pseudogene TRBV3-2) and TRBJ2-7, with TRBD2 matching 9 bases. Losses at the gene ends were 0 bases for V and 3 bases for J; bases not matched to a gene: 6. CDR3 size: 16 residues. Looked up from germline, CDR1 is LGHDT and CDR2 is YNNKEL (reference sequence). The CDR3 is CASSQDQVAGVYEQYF. The CDR3 DNA reads TGTGCCAGCAGCCAAGATCAAGTAGCGGGGGTCTACGAGCAGTACTTC.

This clone was counted once. The rearrangement links TRBV28 to TRBJ1-1, with D possibly matching TRBD1 (6 bases). The ends were cut back, 8 bases at V and 0 bases at J, with 13 bases in the middle. This CDR3 is built from 14 residues. The germline V gene encodes CDR1 MDHEN and CDR2 SYDVKM. In nucleotides, the CDR3 is TGTGCCAGCCGACCTGGGGGCCTGAACACTGAAGCTTTCTTT. Residues: CASRPGGLNTEAFF.

The V gene is TRBV9, the J gene TRBJ2-1, with TRBD2 matching over 9 bases. The germline V gene has CDR1 SGDLS and CDR2 YYNGEE. This CDR3 is 17 amino acids long. V dropped 0 bases and J dropped 7; count of bases not matched to a gene: 11. CDR3 amino acids: CASSVGSGGGAPNEQFF. In DNA, the CDR3 is TGTGCCAGCAGCGTAGGATCAGGCGGGGGGGCTCCGAATGAGCAGTTCTTC.

This sequence joins TRBV5-1 and TRBJ1-1, with D perhaps TRBD1 (6 bases). V lost 6 bases and J 0 bases, leaving 18 bases between the germline ends. Germline V gene data show CDR1 as SGHRS and CDR2 as YFSETQ. The CDR3 runs 16 residues. CDR3 sequence (DNA): TGCGCCAGCACAACTGGAAGTGGGGACATGAACACTGAAGCTTTCTTT. Protein: CASTTGSGDMNTEAFF.

The rearrangement joins TRBV28 to TRBJ2-3, with a tentative D call TRBD1 (5 bases). The CDR3 has 17 amino acids. The V and J ends lost 2 bases and 3 bases respectively, with 18 bases between them. CDR1 is MDHEN and CDR2 is SYDVKM in the germline V gene. DNA of the CDR3: TGTGCCAGCAGTTTAAGGTTCCCCCCACAGGCAACAGATACGCAGTATTTT. It codes for CASSLRFPPQATDTQYF.

The chain is built from TRBV28 and TRBJ1-5, with TRBD1 as a possible D gene (6 bases). The CDR3 sequence is 18 residues long. The germline V gene encodes CDR1 MDHEN and CDR2 SYDVKM. The V end lost 5 bases, the J end lost 3 bases, and 23 bases lay between the germline ends. CDR3 DNA sequence: TGTGCCAGCAGTCGACGCTTGAATGACAGGCAACTCAATCAGCCCCAGCATTTT. It codes for CASSRRLNDRQLNQPQHF.

The chain has TRBV3-1 (or the pseudogene TRBV3-2) and TRBJ1-2, with D maybe TRBD1 (5 bases). The germline V gene encodes CDR1 LGHDT and CDR2 YNNKEL (reference sequence). Deletions cut 8 bases from V and 4 bases from J, with 8 bases between. The CDR3 sequence is 11 residues long. In DNA, the CDR3 is TGTGCCAGCGGCGGGGGCTATGGCTACACCTTC. Amino acids: CASGGGYGYTF.

The rearrangement uses TRBV20-1 and TRBJ2-3, with 8 bases that match TRBD2. This CDR3 has 15 amino acids. The germline V gene has CDR1 DFQATT and CDR2 SNEGSKA (reference sequence). Trimming cost V 3 bases and J 3 bases; bases outside gene matches: 8. The CDR3 DNA reads TGCAGTGCTAGTCCCACGGGACTAGGGACAGATACGCAGTATTTT. Residues: CSASPTGLGTDTQYF.

V is TRBV6-5 and J is TRBJ2-5; D is unclear. V was cut by 0 bases and J by 1 base, with 3 bases left in between. Germline V CDR1 and CDR2: MNHEY, SVGAGI. The CDR3 has 13 residues. CDR3 sequence reads: CASSYSSQETQYF. The CDR3 DNA sequence: TGTGCCAGCAGTTACTCGAGCCAAGAGACCCAGTACTTC.

The rearrangement links TRBV21-1 to TRBJ1-3. TRBV21-1 is tagged as a pseudogene. This CDR3 region has 16 residues. For the CDR3, the DNA is TGTGCCAGCAGCAAAGTGTTATCGGGAGTCGGAAACACCATATATTTT. This sequence encodes CASSKVLSGVGNTIYF.

The genes are TRBV6-1 and TRBJ1-3; D gene uncertain. Deletions cut 3 bases from V and 1 base from J, with 7 bases between. The CDR3 loop spans 14 amino acids. Germline CDR1 reads MNHNS; CDR2 reads SASEGT. CDR3 loop: CASSDGGSGNTIYF. The DNA of the CDR3 is TGTGCCAGCAGTGATGGCGGTTCTGGAAACACCATATATTTT.

The chain is built from TRBV19 and TRBJ1-4; D unclear. The ends were cut back, 0 bases at V and 6 bases at J, with 5 bases in the middle. Germline loops: CDR1 LNHDA, CDR2 SQIVND (reference sequence). This CDR3 has 13 amino acids. CDR3 in DNA: TGTGCCAGTAGTATAGATCGGTATGAAAAACTGTTTTTT. Its translation: CASSIDRYEKLFF.

J is TRBJ1-2 and V is TRBV6-5; D may be TRBD1 (6 bases). The length of the CDR3 is 13 residues. The germline V gene encodes CDR1 MNHEY and CDR2 SVGAGI. V was pared by 10 bases and J by 4 bases, with 16 bases between. CDR3 in DNA: TGTGCCACCGGCGAGGGGGTTCTCTATGGCTACACCTTC. Translating gives CATGEGVLYGYTF.

This chain connects TRBV6-4 to TRBJ2-6; 8 positions agree with TRBD1. Trimming cost V 8 bases and J 3 bases; bases outside gene matches: 0. The germline V gene has CDR1 MRHNA and CDR2 SNTAGT. This CDR3 is 13 amino acids long. The CDR3 protein is CASGQGGANVLTF. CDR3 bases: TGTGCCAGCGGACAGGGTGGGGCCAACGTCCTGACTTTC.

The rearrangement joins TRBV7-2 to TRBJ2-4; D is undetermined. The CDR3 has 18 amino acids. CDR1 and CDR2 (germline): SGHTA, FQGNSA. Trimming took 1 base from V and 0 from J, leaving 16 bases between them. The CDR3 loop is CASSLDRRQQIAKNIQYF. In DNA form, the CDR3 reads TGTGCCAGCAGCTTAGACCGGCGGCAGCAGATAGCCAAAAACATTCAGTACTTC.